The 21 T cell receptor beta chains below were found in one sample sequenced in a study of blood T cell repertoires in COVID-19 (dated by TCRdb to the early 2020s). Library preparation used the immunoSEQ multiplex PCR assay. Held by TCRdb, this immuneACCESS table contains in-frame sequences only and omits some clones. Under half of the omission traces to an unresolved V gene where checked; the cause of the rest is unknown. The sample table holds fewer than 85,000 clones, of which around 90% were seen once. The biggest ten clones account for roughly 4.4% of the sample. The specimen was peripheral blood. The receptors derive from a man aged 45-60 years with active COVID-19.

The genes are TRBV25-1 and TRBJ2-1; 12 bases match TRBD2. The V gene end was trimmed by 4 bases and the J gene end by 8 bases; junction bases not matched to a gene: 6. The CDR3 sequence is 15 residues long. Germline-derived CDR1 and CDR2 are MGHDK and SYGVNS. CDR3 sequence: CASSVTSGRTHEQFF. CDR3 in DNA: TGTGCCAGCAGTGTTACTAGCGGGAGGACCCATGAGCAGTTCTTC.

The chain joins TRBV6-4 to TRBJ2-6; TRBD1 matches 7 bases. The germline CDR1 and CDR2 sequences are MRHNA and SNTAGT. The length of the CDR3 is 18 residues. V dropped 6 bases and J dropped 0; count of bases not matched to a gene: 11. The CDR3 sequence: CASSPRSPGGSGANVLTF. The CDR3 bases are TGTGCCAGCAGCCCCCGGTCCCCAGGGGGCTCTGGGGCCAACGTCCTGACTTTC.

This clone was observed once. The rearrangement links TRBV28 to TRBJ1-5; a weak D match, TRBD1 (6 bases). The ends were cut back, 3 bases at V and 3 bases at J, with 18 bases in the middle. CDR3 length equals 17 residues. Germline V lookup: CDR1 MDHEN, CDR2 SYDVKM. CDR3 region: CASSLDWRRQDNQPQHF. The CDR3 coding sequence is TGTGCCAGCAGTTTGGATTGGAGGAGACAGGACAATCAGCCCCAGCATTTT.

This clone was detected once. The chain is built from TRBV5-4 and TRBJ2-5, with D tentatively TRBD1 (5 bases). The CDR3 covers 16 residues. V shed 0 bases and J shed 1 base, with 13 bases lying between them. Germline V gene data show CDR1 as SGHNT and CDR2 as YYREEE (reference sequence). For the CDR3, the DNA is TGTGCCAGCAGCTTGGGCCCGGACACGCTCCAAGAGACCCAGTACTTC. Amino acids: CASSLGPDTLQETQYF.

The V and J genes are TRBV28 and TRBJ1-6; D uncertain. CDR3 size: 12 residues. The germline CDR1 and CDR2 sequences are MDHEN and SYDVKM. Deletions cut 4 bases from V and 9 bases from J, with 7 bases between. CDR3 in DNA: TGTGCCAGCAGTTGGCTAGGTTCACCCCTCCACTTT. Translating it yields CASSWLGSPLHF.

The V and J genes are TRBV28 and TRBJ2-6, with 8 bases fitting TRBD1. V lost 6 bases and J lost 2; bases outside the gene matches: 15. The CDR3 extends over 19 amino acids. The germline V gene has CDR1 MDHEN and CDR2 SYDVKM. For the CDR3, the DNA is TGTGCCAGCAGCAGACACAGGACAGGGACCTTGACTGGGGCCAACGTCCTGACTTTC. Translation gives CASSRHRTGTLTGANVLTF.

V is TRBV19 and J is TRBJ1-1; 11 positions match TRBD1. Germline V lookup: CDR1 LNHDA, CDR2 SQIVND (reference sequence). The CDR3 contains 17 residues. J gave up 5 bases and V 10 bases, and 18 bases lay outside the gene matches. The CDR3 DNA reads as TGTGCCACCTGTCGGACAGGGGGCGCAAGGGAATTGACTGAAGCTTTCTTT. It specifies CATCRTGGARELTEAFF.

The CDR3 DNA reads as TGTGCCAGCAGCGCGACCGACACAGGGGGGCACACTGAAGCTTTCTTT. Protein product: CASSATDTGGHTEAFF. The V call is TRBV7-9, the J call TRBJ1-1, with TRBD1 matching 8 bases. Germline values: CDR1 SEHNR, CDR2 FQNEAQ (reference sequence). The CDR3 loop spans 16 amino acids. V shed 5 bases, J shed 3 bases, and the junction held 11 bases outside the gene matches.

The chain links TRBV2 to TRBJ1-2; TRBD1 matches 8 bases. The CDR3 runs to 16 residues. V was pared by 6 bases and J by 0 bases, with 9 bases of the junction left unmatched. Germline CDR1 is SNHLY and CDR2 is FYNNEI. CDR3 region: CASSATGTGSNYGYTF. CDR3 DNA sequence: TGTGCCAGCAGCGCTACCGGGACAGGATCTAACTATGGCTACACCTTC. Drawing the rest from reference TRBV2 and TRBJ1-2, the complete variable domain is EPEVTQTPSHQVTQMGQEVILRCVPISNHLYFYWYRQILGQKVEFLVSFYNNEISEKSEIFDDQFSVERPDGSNFTLKIRSTKLEDSAMYFCASSATGTGSNYGYTFGSGTRLTVV.

The chain recombines TRBV11-3 with TRBJ2-7; perhaps TRBD1 as D (5 bases). Germline CDR1 reads SGHNT; CDR2 reads YENEEA. This CDR3 comprises 13 residues. Trimming shortened V by 5 bases and J by 4 bases, and 12 bases separated the two germline ends. The DNA of the CDR3 is TGTGCCAGCAGCCGAGTAGGGGTTTACGAGCAGTACTTC. Translating gives CASSRVGVYEQYF.

This clone was seen more than once but under ten times. The rearrangement joins TRBV5-1 to TRBJ1-1, with TRBD1 as a possible D gene (6 bases). In germline, CDR1 is SGHRS, CDR2 YFSETQ. The CDR3 length is 19 residues. V lost 4 bases, J lost 0 bases, and 25 bases lay in between. The CDR3 DNA sequence: TGCGCCAGCAGCCGACTCCCTACAGGGTTTTTGGGGATGAACACTGAAGCTTTCTTT. Protein: CASSRLPTGFLGMNTEAFF.

V and J are TRBV25-1 and TRBJ2-1, with 10 bases aligning to TRBD2. Germline assignment: CDR1 MGHDK and CDR2 SYGVNS. The trim removed 6 bases at V and 5 bases at J, leaving 10 bases unmatched. There are 16 residues in the CDR3. The CDR3 DNA sequence: TGTGCCAGCAGCGCCAGAACCGGGACTAGCGACAATGAGCAGTTCTTC. This gives the protein CASSARTGTSDNEQFF.

The rearrangement uses TRBV6-2 or TRBV6-3 and TRBJ2-7; 8 nucleotides align to TRBD2. V was pared by 2 bases and J by 2 bases, with 8 bases of the junction left unmatched. This CDR3 comprises 16 residues. Germline V gene sequence: CDR1 MNHEY, CDR2 SVGEGT. In DNA form, the CDR3 reads TGTGCCAGCAGTTACCCCCCAGCGGGGGCCCCCTACGAGCAGTACTTC. It translates to CASSYPPAGAPYEQYF.

Only one count was recorded for this clone. This rearrangement joins TRBV18 to TRBJ1-1; tentative D call: TRBD1 (5 bases). The V end lost 2 bases, the J end lost 1 base, and 11 bases lay between the germline ends. CDR3 size: 15 residues. Germline V gene lookup returns CDR1 KGHSH and CDR2 LQKENI. CDR3 DNA: TGTGCCAGCTCACCAGTCGGGGGATCGAACACTGAAGCTTTCTTT. It yields the protein CASSPVGGSNTEAFF.

V usage is TRBV18 and J usage is TRBJ1-3, with D unresolved. V was pared by 4 bases and J by 1 base, with 8 bases between. This CDR3 has 14 residues. In germline, CDR1 is KGHSH, CDR2 LQKENI. The chain's CDR3 is CASSRIQSGNTIYF. The DNA for the CDR3 is TGTGCCAGCTCACGAATTCAGTCTGGAAACACCATATATTTT.

In its sample, this clone was seen once. The chain links TRBV4-2 to TRBJ2-5, with TRBD2 as a possible D gene (7 bases). CDR1 is LGHNA, CDR2 YNFKEQ, per germline. V lost 4 bases to trimming and J lost 3 bases, with 15 bases between them. This CDR3 region has 15 residues. DNA for the CDR3: TGTGCCAGCAGCCTACTGGGGGGGCTGAAAGAGACCCAGTACTTC. This encodes CASSLLGGLKETQYF.

The gene calls are TRBV7-2 and TRBJ1-2, with D hard to call. The CDR3 consists of 13 residues. In germline, CDR1 is SGHTA, CDR2 FQGNSA. Trimming removed 5 bases from V and 8 bases from J, with 15 bases in between. The CDR3 sequence: CASSVGNRGGYTF. CDR3 bases: TGTGCCAGCAGCGTCGGCAATCGAGGAGGCTACACCTTC.

The table lists this clone with a count of one. V is TRBV4-1 and J is TRBJ2-6; weak D call: TRBD2 (7 bases). This CDR3 is 18 amino acids long. CDR1 and CDR2 from the germline V gene are MGHRA and YSYEKL. V was shortened by 8 bases and J by 2 bases, with 22 bases between the two germline ends. CDR3 DNA sequence: TGCGCCAGCGGGGCGGAGAGGGGGGGCATCACTGGGGCCAACGTCCTGACTTTC. As protein: CASGAERGGITGANVLTF.

By sample fraction, this clone is medium-sized. This rearrangement joins TRBV6-6 to TRBJ1-5, with D tentatively TRBD1 (5 bases). Germline loops: CDR1 MNHNY, CDR2 SVGAGI (reference sequence). This CDR3 is built from 16 residues. V was cut by 0 bases and J by 6 bases, with 15 bases left in between. CDR3 region: CASSYSRQETGQPQHF. CDR3 DNA sequence: TGTGCCAGCAGTTACTCGAGGCAGGAAACAGGTCAGCCCCAGCATTTT.

Turning to this clone: Additional DNA sequences in this sample encode the identical CDR3. V is TRBV18 and J is TRBJ1-6; possible D gene TRBD1, 6 bases. There are 14 residues in the CDR3. Looked up from germline, CDR1 is KGHSH and CDR2 is LQKENI. With 2 bases removed from V and 8 bases from J, the gap between germline ends came to 10 bases. Here the CDR3 reads CASSPLDRDSPLHF. The DNA of the CDR3 is TGTGCCAGCTCACCATTGGACAGAGATTCACCCCTCCACTTT.

V and J are TRBV5-1 and TRBJ2-3; TRBD2 matches 8 bases. The CDR3 is made up of 17 amino acids. Trimming took 3 bases from V and 2 from J; bases not matched to a gene: 11. Germline CDR1 and CDR2: SGHRS and YFSETQ. The CDR3 DNA is TGCGCCAGCAGCTCCCCGCCGGCGGGGGGCTTCACAGATACGCAGTATTTT. Protein sequence: CASSSPPAGGFTDTQYF.